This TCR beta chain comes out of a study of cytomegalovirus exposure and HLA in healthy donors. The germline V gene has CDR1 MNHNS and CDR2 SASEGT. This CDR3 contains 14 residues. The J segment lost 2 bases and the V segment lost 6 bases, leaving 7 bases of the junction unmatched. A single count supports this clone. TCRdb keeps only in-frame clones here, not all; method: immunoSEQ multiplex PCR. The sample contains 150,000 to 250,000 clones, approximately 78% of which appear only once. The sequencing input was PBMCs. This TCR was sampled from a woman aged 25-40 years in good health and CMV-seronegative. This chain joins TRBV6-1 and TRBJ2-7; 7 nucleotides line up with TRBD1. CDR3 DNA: TGTGCCAGCAGCGTGGACAGGATGGCCTACGAGCAGTACTTC. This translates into CASSVDRMAYEQYF.